The 14 T cell receptor beta chains listed next were all sequenced from one sample in a study of CD8 T cell repertoires and HIV-1 epitope variants. Here immunoSEQ multiplex PCR was the method, and the copy in TCRdb shows in-frame clones only, minus some. This sample has about 5,000 clones, with 65% to 75% found just once. Their target antigens are unknown. Source material: cultured CD8+ T cells derived from PBMCs. The origin of the receptors is a male donor with HIV.

The chain is built from TRBV5-1 and TRBJ2-5; no clear D gene. The end of the DNA is better explained by TRBJ2-7, so the J call may be wrong. Looked up from germline, CDR1 is SGHRS and CDR2 is YFSETQ. The CDR3 consists of 10 residues. CDR3 residues: CASSLYEQYF. In DNA, the CDR3 is TGCGCCAGCAGCTTGTACGAGCAGTACTTC.

The chain joins TRBV7-6 to TRBJ1-5; D not certain. Per the germline V gene, CDR1 is SGHVS and CDR2 is FNYEAQ. This CDR3 has 15 amino acids. Trimming left V 1 base short and J 0 bases short, with 7 bases between. The CDR3 loop reads CASSLGTHSNQPQHF. DNA of the CDR3: TGTGCCAGCAGCTTAGGGACCCATAGCAATCAGCCCCAGCATTTT.

The chain carries TRBV5-4 and TRBJ2-5; TRBD1 might be the D (6 bases). V was clipped by 4 bases and J by 5 bases, with 18 bases between them. The CDR3 is 15 residues long. Germline V gene sequence: CDR1 SGHNT, CDR2 YYREEE (reference sequence). The CDR3, as DNA: TGTGCCAGCAGCGCCAACCAGGGGAATGGGGAGACCCAGTACTTC. Translated: CASSANQGNGETQYF.

CDR3: CASSTRTANTGELFF. CDR3 nucleotide sequence: TGTGCCAGCAGCACGCGGACTGCGAACACCGGGGAGCTGTTTTTT. The rearrangement links TRBV7-8 to TRBJ2-2; perhaps TRBD2 as D (5 bases). Germline V gene sequence: CDR1 SGHVS, CDR2 FQNEAQ. The CDR3 is made up of 15 amino acids. With 5 bases removed from V and 0 bases from J, the gap between germline ends came to 10 bases.

The rearrangement joins TRBV5-6 to TRBJ2-7; 11 nucleotides align to TRBD1. The V gene's germline CDR1 is SGHDT and CDR2 YYEEEE. This CDR3 spans 14 amino acids. With 3 bases clipped from V and 3 bases from J, the junction kept 2 bases outside the gene matches. The CDR3 region has the DNA TGTGCCAGCAGCTACGGGACAGGGGGCTACGAGCAGTACTTC. The encoded protein is CASSYGTGGYEQYF.

J is TRBJ2-7 and V is TRBV6-1, with TRBD2 matching 13 bases. Germline values: CDR1 MNHNS, CDR2 SASEGT. This CDR3 has 16 amino acids. V dropped 4 bases and J dropped 5; count of bases not matched to a gene: 8. CDR3 in amino acids: CASSATSGGAGNEQYF. The CDR3 region has the DNA TGTGCCAGCAGTGCTACTAGCGGGGGGGCCGGCAACGAGCAGTACTTC.

This clone was seen a handful of times. The chain recombines TRBV6-1 with TRBJ2-7; D possibly uses TRBD1 or TRBD2 (5 bases each). Per germline, CDR1 MNHNS and CDR2 SASEGT. The ends were cut back, 2 bases at V and 3 bases at J, with 11 bases in the middle. The CDR3 is 14 residues long. The CDR3 reads CASSELGDLYEQYF. CDR3 DNA sequence: TGTGCCAGCAGTGAACTTGGGGACCTCTACGAGCAGTACTTC.

The J gene is TRBJ2-2, the V gene TRBV28, with D uncertain. CDR3 length equals 13 residues. V was trimmed by 10 bases and J by 0 bases, leaving 9 bases between them. Germline-derived CDR1 and CDR2 are MDHEN and SYDVKM. This chain's CDR3 is CATREANTGELFF. For the CDR3, the DNA is TGTGCCACCCGAGAGGCGAACACCGGGGAGCTGTTTTTT.

The chain joins TRBV27 to TRBJ2-7, with D tentatively TRBD1 or TRBD2 (5 bases each). The V and J ends lost 2 bases and 6 bases respectively, with 8 bases between them. Per the germline V gene, CDR1 is MNHEY and CDR2 is SMNVEV (reference sequence). This CDR3 has 12 amino acids. CDR3 DNA sequence: TGTGCCAGCAGTTTAGGGGGTAGCGAGCAGTACTTC. Amino acids: CASSLGGSEQYF.

The genes are TRBV19 and TRBJ2-2; TRBD1 aligns across 9 bases. This CDR3 spans 16 amino acids. Germline CDR1 is LNHDA and CDR2 is SQIVND (reference sequence). Trimming cost V 7 bases and J 7 bases; bases outside gene matches: 13. As DNA, the CDR3 is TGTGCCAGTATTCAAACCGGGACAGGGTTCGTCGGGGAGCTGTTTTTT. It specifies CASIQTGTGFVGELFF.

This clone showed up just a few times. The chain combines TRBV27 with TRBJ1-1; D is undetermined. Per germline, CDR1 MNHEY and CDR2 SMNVEV (reference sequence). The CDR3 loop spans 13 amino acids. V was trimmed by 2 bases and J by 2 bases, leaving 6 bases between them. DNA for the CDR3: TGTGCCAGCAGTTTAACGGGTAACACTGAAGCTTTCTTT. Encoded protein: CASSLTGNTEAFF.

This clone was detected only a few times. The rearrangement uses TRBV10-3 and TRBJ2-7; 9 bases fit TRBD2. This CDR3 has 17 residues. The V gene's germline CDR1 is ENHRY and CDR2 SYGVKD. V shed 4 bases and J 0 bases; nucleotides not matched to a gene: 10. The CDR3 region has the DNA TGTGCCATCAGTGCGCCTAGCGGGGTCTCCAGCTCCTACGAGCAGTACTTC. Amino acid sequence: CAISAPSGVSSSYEQYF.

The rearrangement uses TRBV5-4 and TRBJ1-1; D is ambiguous. Trimming pared 2 bases from V and 5 bases from J, leaving 7 bases between. CDR3 length: 12 amino acids. The V gene's germline CDR1 is SGHNT and CDR2 YYREEE (reference sequence). The CDR3 DNA reads TGTGCCAGCAGCTTAGGAATGACTGAAGCTTTCTTT. Protein sequence: CASSLGMTEAFF.

The table lists this clone with a few counts. The V call is TRBV7-6, the J call TRBJ1-1; no reliable D call. Germline V CDR1 and CDR2: SGHVS, FNYEAQ. V lost 1 base and J lost 1, with 4 bases in between. The CDR3 spans 13 residues. CDR3 sequence reads: CASSLGENTEAFF. CDR3 nucleotide sequence: TGTGCCAGCAGCTTAGGGGAGAACACTGAAGCTTTCTTT.